This TCR beta chain came from a study of response to subunit inactivated influenza vaccine. The study, taken as a whole, reports: Each seasonal influenza vaccination, the authors suggested, recruits few new T cells.

Germline CDR1 and CDR2: SGHVS and FQNEAQ. Trimming removed 0 bases at V and 0 bases at J, with 8 bases between. The CDR3 is made up of 15 amino acids. With regard to this clonotype: As yet, its antigen is unknown.

TCRdb analysed the RT-PCR reads with MiXCR anew, one entry per CDR3 protein. The table lists approximately 700,000 distinct CDR3 sequences, about 14% of them singletons. This clonotype originated in a man aged 45 to 65 who received an inactivated influenza vaccine. The source material was PBMCs from blood, sampled around 14 days before vaccination. The V call is TRBV7-8, the J call TRBJ1-2; D not resolved. The CDR3 loop reads CASSLAHDSNYGYTF. CDR3 in DNA: TGTGCCAGCAGCTTAGCACATGACTCTAACTATGGCTACACCTTC.